Listed below are T cell receptor beta chains from one sample, sequenced in a study of blood T cell repertoires in COVID-19. Repertoires were generated with immunoSEQ multiplex PCR, while TCRdb's copy carries only in-frame clones and drops some. The sample holds around 150,000 clones, roughly 84% seen once. What was sequenced was peripheral blood. These receptors were taken from a woman aged 55-70 years with COVID-19, enrolled during active disease. CDR3s include the opening cysteine and the closing phenylalanine or tryptophan. A D gene is named only where the DNA matches it firmly. A row's size may be missing; if present it is once, few, many or a size class.

D: TRBD2
size: NA
V: TRBV11-3
J: TRBJ2-1
CDR3: CASSSLAGGTSNEQFF
DNA: TGTGCCAGCAGCTCACTAGCGGGGGGGACCAGTAATGAGCAGTTCTTC

D: NA
size: NA
V: TRBV7-8
J: TRBJ2-5
CDR3: CASSLVQGFLETQYF
DNA: TGTGCCAGCAGCTTAGTTCAGGGGTTTTTAGAGACCCAGTACTTC

D: NA
size: NA
V: TRBV11-2
J: TRBJ1-2
CDR3: CASGGGVYGYTF
DNA: TGTGCCAGCGGCGGGGGCGTCTATGGCTACACCTTC

D: NA
size: few
V: TRBV27
J: TRBJ2-3
CDR3: CASTDRFTDTQYF
DNA: TGTGCCAGCACAGACAGATTCACAGATACGCAGTATTTT

D: TRBD2
size: NA
V: TRBV6-6
J: TRBJ2-1
CDR3: CASTGLAGVREQFF
DNA: TGTGCCAGCACCGGACTAGCGGGAGTACGAGAGCAGTTCTTC

D: TRBD1
size: NA
V: TRBV9
J: TRBJ1-5
CDR3: CASSVGQGDQPQHF
DNA: TGTGCCAGCAGCGTGGGACAGGGGGATCAGCCCCAGCATTTT

D: NA
size: NA
V: TRBV11-2
J: TRBJ1-1
CDR3: CASSFSTGTEAFF
DNA: TGTGCCAGCAGCTTTTCCACGGGCACTGAAGCTTTCTTT

D: NA
size: once
V: TRBV6-5
J: TRBJ2-3
CDR3: CASSKGHGTDTQYF
DNA: TGTGCCAGCAGTAAGGGACACGGCACAGATACGCAGTATTTT

D: NA
size: once
V: TRBV5-1
J: TRBJ2-5
CDR3: CASSLSQETQYF
DNA: TGCGCCAGCAGCCTCTCCCAAGAGACCCAGTACTTC

D: NA
size: NA
V: TRBV27
J: TRBJ2-2
CDR3: CASSLLAGNTGELFF
DNA: TGTGCCAGCAGTTTATTGGCAGGCAACACCGGGGAGCTGTTTTTT

D: TRBD2
size: NA
V: TRBV5-1
J: TRBJ2-3
CDR3: CASRGGRGDTQYF
DNA: TGCGCCAGCAGAGGAGGGAGGGGAGATACGCAGTATTTT

D: NA
size: NA
V: TRBV19
J: TRBJ1-1
CDR3: CASFRDTLGTEAFF
DNA: TGTGCCAGTTTCCGGGACACCCTGGGAACTGAAGCTTTCTTT

D: NA
size: NA
V: TRBV19
J: TRBJ2-4
CDR3: CATLWGRVAKNIQYF
DNA: TGTGCCACCCTATGGGGGCGGGTAGCCAAAAACATTCAGTACTTC

D: TRBD1
size: NA
V: TRBV19
J: TRBJ1-1
CDR3: CASSISGQGAGEAFF
DNA: TGTGCCAGTAGTATTTCTGGGCAGGGGGCGGGTGAAGCTTTCTTT

D: NA
size: NA
V: TRBV19
J: TRBJ2-1
CDR3: CASSQTGSYNEQFF
DNA: TGTGCCAGTAGCCAGACAGGTTCCTACAATGAGCAGTTCTTC

D: NA
size: NA
V: TRBV7-9
J: TRBJ1-1
CDR3: CASSRGGQMNTEAFF
DNA: TGTGCCAGCAGCCGCGGGGGACAAATGAACACTGAAGCTTTCTTT